This TCR beta chain was recovered during a study of shared clonotypes between healthy human individuals. The V gene lost 7 bases and the J gene lost 2 bases, with 11 bases spanning the gap. The CDR3 is made up of 13 amino acids. CDR1 WSHSY and CDR2 SAAADI come from the germline V gene. The repertoire was sequenced with immunoSEQ multiplex PCR; TCRdb's copy has only in-frame clones and lacks some. The sample has around 1.6 million clones, about 98% seen once; the top ten hold 0.4% to 0.55%. V is TRBV10-2 and J is TRBJ1-2, with D perhaps TRBD1 (5 bases). The source material was naive CD4+ T cells sorted from blood. Subset: CD45RA+ positively selected. The TCR sequence derives from a man younger than 45 in good health. The CDR3 DNA sequence: TGCGCCAGCATTGGACAAACGAACTATGGCTACACCTTC. It yields the protein CASIGQTNYGYTF.